Described below is a single T cell receptor (beta chain) sequence and its context. Its specificity is not known. The data stem from a study of cytomegalovirus exposure and HLA in healthy donors. Across the whole study: Unique TCRs numbering some 80 million, obtained from HLA-typed donors, made up an early data release. Overall study findings and caveats: The authors listed 164 TCR beta chains as cytomegalovirus-associated.

Primers included in the PCR were 60 Vbeta and 13 Jbeta primers. Profiling relied on immunoSEQ multiplex PCR, and the TCRdb table lists in-frame clones only, not all of them. The sample consists of roughly 150,000 clones, around 79% of them appearing once. This CDR3 comprises 13 residues. The ends were cut back, 5 bases at V and 8 bases at J, with 15 bases in the middle. CDR1 is SGHVS, CDR2 FQNEAQ, per germline. The specimen sequenced was PBMCs. The TCR was taken from a male donor in good health and CMV-seronegative. This chain uses TRBV7-8 with TRBJ1-1; D is perhaps TRBD1 (6 bases). DNA of the CDR3: TGTGCCAGCAGCCCCCCACAGGGCAACGAAGCTTTCTTT. Amino acids: CASSPPQGNEAFF.